These T cell receptor beta chains were read from a single sample in a study of T cells in Graves' hyperthyroidism and ophthalmopathy. TCRdb ran MiXCR on the multiplex PCR reads and lists one entry per CDR3 protein. Of about 380,000 distinct CDR3 sequences in the sample, roughly 18% are singletons; the top ten hold about 38%. Material for sequencing was blood. The receptors shown here come from a man aged 18 to 35 with Graves' ophthalmopathy. CDR3s leave out the opening cysteine and the closing phenylalanine or tryptophan.

TRBJ1-2 | TRBV7-2 | ASRPGTASYGYT
TRBJ1-2 | TRBV6-1 | ASKGTGVSGYT
TRBJ2-7 | TRBV11-2 | ASSRLAGGPGEQY
TRBJ1-1 | TRBV19 | ASSFRDRDKEAF
TRBJ2-3 | TRBV4-1 | ASSQGASRTDTQY
TRBJ1-1 | TRBV19 | ASAPTVGMNTEAF
TRBJ2-5 | TRBV3-1 | ASSQDVAQETQY
TRBJ1-2 | TRBV18 | ASSQGTMDYGYT
TRBJ1-5 | TRBV9 | ASSEGPTNEPQH
TRBJ1-5 | TRBV6-5 | ASSYRRVSNQPQH
TRBJ2-7 | TRBV10-1 | ASSSLAGAGEQY
TRBJ2-3 | TRBV11-2 | ASSLDPSSGGNPDTQY
TRBJ1-1 | TRBV12-3/TRBV12-4 | ASSSIIRLEGGTEAF
TRBJ2-3 | TRBV12-3/TRBV12-4 | ASSLAIDTQY
TRBJ2-1 | TRBV6-1 | ASSGGRTSSYNEQF
TRBJ2-7 | TRBV5-1 | ASSLGTSEGYEQY
TRBJ2-1 | TRBV3-1 | ASSQEGRNEQF
TRBJ2-7 | TRBV20-1 | SASNFRGNSYEQY
TRBJ2-1 | TRBV15 | ATKTPGQLDEQF
TRBJ2-7 | TRBV27 | ASSLSAVPYEQY
TRBJ1-2 | TRBV6-9 | ASGYGTGGGYT
TRBJ2-7 | TRBV28 | ASIGRETYEQY
TRBJ1-1 | TRBV12-3/TRBV12-4 | ASSYSGPGVEAF
NA | TRBV5-1 | ASSQLSGEISYEQF
TRBJ2-1 | TRBV5-1 | ASSSPPEQF
TRBJ2-1 | TRBV14 | ASGRLGAGVGYEQF
TRBJ2-7 | TRBV19 | ASSSGQGGEYEQY
TRBJ2-1 | TRBV5-8 | VSSLGFLHTTGTSGYNEQF
TRBJ1-1 | TRBV7-2 | ASSSGSRTTEAF
TRBJ2-4 | TRBV9 | ASRVAGILAKNIQY
TRBJ2-1 | TRBV25-1 | ASSEGVGVREQF
TRBJ1-5 | TRBV11-2 | ASSLTRDRGRETNQPQH
TRBJ2-5 | TRBV2 | ASSEGLAGSQETQY
TRBJ1-2 | TRBV18 | ASSSRQDGYT
TRBJ1-5 | TRBV20-1 | SGASSNQPQH
TRBJ1-2 | TRBV5-6 | ASSLVGDYGYT
TRBJ2-7 | TRBV6-5 | ASSYDAGAYEQY
TRBJ1-4 | TRBV5-1 | ASRMAGPNEKLF
TRBJ1-1 | TRBV6-1 | ASRPSGNTEAF
TRBJ2-1 | TRBV2 | ASSDGTGGEQF
TRBJ2-3 | TRBV19 | ASSMWERTDTQY
TRBJ2-1 | TRBV11-1 | ASSFQNRYTSSYNEQF
TRBJ1-3 | TRBV5-1 | ASRPGTSGNTIY
TRBJ2-7 | TRBV3-1 | ASSHSLYEQY
TRBJ1-5 | TRBV3-1 | ASSQERGQPQH
TRBJ2-1 | TRBV7-2 | ASSLGGAGGNEQF
TRBJ2-7 | TRBV20-1 | SADSTEGTYEQY
TRBJ1-2 | TRBV2 | ATYYLGGYT
TRBJ2-7 | TRBV6-2/TRBV6-3 | ASSYSSQGSHEQY
TRBJ2-7 | TRBV6-1 | ASRISRDSLYEQY
TRBJ2-7 | TRBV12-3/TRBV12-4 | ASSQPSREQY
TRBJ1-5 | TRBV2 | ASKEWTGGDQPQH
TRBJ2-1 | TRBV12-3/TRBV12-4 | ASTPPWTSGGDPGEQF
TRBJ2-1 | TRBV6-1 | ASSNRDYNRNEQF